This TCR beta chain comes out of a study of blood T cells in healthy people across ages. Study-wide results and caveats: Samples with more naive T cells showed higher observed beta diversity.

The CDR3 spans 14 residues. J lost 5 bases, V lost 0 bases, and 2 bases had no gene match. Per germline, CDR1 MGHRA and CDR2 YSYEKL. Together with a sample-barcoded 5' primer, a J-beta primer mix was included in a second PCR lasting roughly 6 to 12 cycles. Using its own MiXCR run on the 5' RACE reads, TCRdb lists one record per CDR3 protein. The data show approximately 1.5 million distinct CDR3 sequences, roughly a third seen once. A remark on this clonotype: Its antigen is unknown.

The TCR originated in a woman in her 30s in good health. V usage is TRBV4-1 and J usage is TRBJ1-2, with 8 bases lining up with TRBD1. Material for sequencing was blood. The CDR3 region is CASSQERTGYGYTF. The CDR3 coding sequence is TGCGCCAGCAGCCAAGAGAGGACAGGGTATGGCTACACCTTC.